The T cell receptor beta chain described here comes from a study of OX40 agonist ivuxolimab in advanced cancers. Across the study: The patients' treatment was ivuxolimab, an agonistic anti-OX40 (CD134) antibody. Partial responses were achieved by three patients, of whom one had hepatocellular carcinoma and two had cutaneous melanoma.

In the case of this clone: What it recognizes is unknown.

This CDR3 has 13 residues. Germline V CDR1 and CDR2: MNHEY, SMNVEV (reference sequence). V was shortened by 1 base and J by 6 bases, with 10 bases between the two germline ends. Overall study findings and caveats: Relative to CD4+ cells, CD8+ T cells on average had more expanded clones. CD4+ and CD8+ blood T cells expanded clonally by week 6 at 0.1 to 3.0 mg/kg.

Clones were sequenced by immunoSEQ multiplex PCR, and TCRdb holds only the in-frame ones, with some missing. The sample has tens of thousands of clones, about 88% seen once. The V call is TRBV27, the J call TRBJ2-7; no clear D. The sample was CD4+ or CD8+ T cells sorted from blood, taken in a trial of the OX40 agonist ivuxolimab. This clonotype originated in an adult with an advanced solid tumor such as melanoma, head and neck, liver or kidney cancer. The CDR3 reads CASSLWGTGEQYF. The CDR3 nucleotides are TGTGCCAGCAGTTTATGGGGTACGGGCGAGCAGTACTTC.